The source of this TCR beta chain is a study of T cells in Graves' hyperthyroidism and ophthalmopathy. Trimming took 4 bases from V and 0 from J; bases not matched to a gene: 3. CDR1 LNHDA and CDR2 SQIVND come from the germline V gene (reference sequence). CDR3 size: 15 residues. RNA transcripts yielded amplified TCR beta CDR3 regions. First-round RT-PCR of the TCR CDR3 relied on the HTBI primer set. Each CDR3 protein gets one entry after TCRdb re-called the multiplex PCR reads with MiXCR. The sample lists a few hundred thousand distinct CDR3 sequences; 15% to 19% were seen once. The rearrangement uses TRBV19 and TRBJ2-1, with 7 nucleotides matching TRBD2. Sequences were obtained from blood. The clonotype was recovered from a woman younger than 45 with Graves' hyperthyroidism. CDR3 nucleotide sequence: TGTGCCAGTAGTACCGCGGGAGCCTCCTACAATGAGCAGTTCTTC. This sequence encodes CASSTAGASYNEQFF.